These 28 T cell receptor beta chains came from one sample sequenced in a study of beta chain features in type 1 diabetes. Expressed TCRB transcripts were sequenced, since all the RNA that had been isolated was reverse transcribed. Profiling relied on immunoSEQ multiplex PCR, and the TCRdb table lists in-frame clones only, not all of them. Among hundreds of thousands of clones listed, around 15% were seen once. What was sequenced was naive CD4+ T cells from blood. These receptors all come from a man younger than 30 in good health.

In its sample, this clone was seen a few times. Written as DNA, the CDR3 is TGCAGCGTTGAACGTGGACAGGGATACGAGCAGTACTTC. This gives the protein CSVERGQGYEQYF. V and J are TRBV29-1 and TRBJ2-7, with TRBD1 identical over 8 bases. In germline, CDR1 is SQVTM, CDR2 ANQGSEA. J lost 4 bases, V lost 2 bases, and 4 bases had no gene match. The CDR3 is 13 residues long.

This clone was found a few times. The chain recombines TRBV29-1 with TRBJ1-3; 8 bases line up with TRBD1. This CDR3 spans 12 amino acids. Germline V CDR1 and CDR2: SQVTM, ANQGSEA. Trimming cost V 7 bases and J 4 bases; bases outside gene matches: 3. CDR3 sequence reads: CSGWTGGNTIYF. Here the CDR3 DNA reads TGCAGCGGGTGGACAGGGGGAAACACCATATATTTT. Full variable domain (rest looked up from reference TRBV29-1 and TRBJ1-3): SAVISQKPSRDICQRGTSLTIQCQVDSQVTMMFWYRQQPGQSLTLIATANQGSEATYESGFVIDKFPISRPNLTFSTLTVSNMSPEDSSIYLCSGWTGGNTIYFGEGSWLTVV.

The chain has TRBV6-5 and TRBJ1-5; no definite D call. With 0 bases removed from V and 0 bases from J, the gap between germline ends came to 6 bases. The CDR3 contains 15 residues. The germline gives CDR1 MNHEY, CDR2 SVGAGI. The DNA for the CDR3 is TGTGCCAGCAGTTACTCGAGGTCTAGCAATCAGCCCCAGCATTTT. It specifies CASSYSRSSNQPQHF.

The rearrangement joins TRBV1 to TRBJ2-5; the table calls TRBD2, which could not be checked here. TRBV1 is shown as a pseudogene. The CDR3 extends over 16 amino acids. This chain's CDR3 is CTRDTIAGGEQETQYF. In DNA, the CDR3 is TGCACCAGAGACACTATAGCGGGCGGAGAACAAGAGACCCAGTACTTC.

This clone was detected only a few times. Other DNA sequences of this sample code for an identical CDR3. The chain has TRBV7-9 and TRBJ1-1; possible D gene TRBD1, 6 bases. Germline CDR1 and CDR2: SEHNR and FQNEAQ (reference sequence). The CDR3 covers 14 residues. V lost 1 base, J lost 1 base, and 7 bases lay in between. The CDR3 here is CASSLGRGNTEAFF. In nucleotides, the CDR3 is TGTGCCAGCAGCTTAGGCAGGGGGAACACTGAAGCTTTCTTT. Full variable domain (missing parts from reference TRBV7-9 and TRBJ1-1): DTGVSQNPRHKITKRGQNVTFRCDPISEHNRLYWYRQTLGQGPEFLTYFQNEAQLEKSRLLSDRFSAERPKGSFSTLEIQRTEQGDSAMYLCASSLGRGNTEAFFGQGTRLTVV.

This clone was seen a few times. The chain combines TRBV5-1 with TRBJ2-3; no clear D. Per germline, CDR1 SGHRS and CDR2 YFSETQ. V dropped 0 bases and J dropped 2 bases, with 4 bases sitting between them. CDR3 length: 13 amino acids. This CDR3 reads CASSLEYTDTQYF. The CDR3 DNA is TGCGCCAGCAGCTTGGAGTACACAGATACGCAGTATTTT.

J is TRBJ2-3 and V is TRBV5-1; D is perhaps TRBD2 (6 bases). The V and J ends lost 2 bases and 0 bases respectively, with 10 bases between them. The CDR3 has 15 residues. The germline CDR1 and CDR2 sequences are SGHRS and YFSETQ. The DNA for the CDR3 is TGCGCCAGCAGCTTCGGGAGCAGAAGCACAGATACGCAGTATTTT. It is translated as CASSFGSRSTDTQYF.

This chain joins TRBV18 and TRBJ2-1; D unresolved. CDR3 length equals 13 residues. V shed 2 bases and J shed 7 bases, with 9 bases lying between them. The germline CDR1 and CDR2 sequences are KGHSH and LQKENI. The CDR3 is CASSPRHGNEQFF. CDR3 sequence (DNA): TGTGCCAGCTCACCAAGGCACGGGAATGAGCAGTTCTTC.

This clone was observed a few times. The V and J genes are TRBV7-2 and TRBJ1-5; D is unresolved. Trimming cost V 6 bases and J 5 bases, with 11 bases left between them. The CDR3 totals 13 residues. Germline CDR1 reads SGHTA; CDR2 reads FQGNSA. The CDR3 loop is CASRPTLDQPQHF. DNA of the CDR3: TGTGCCAGCAGACCAACCTTAGATCAGCCCCAGCATTTT.

For this clone: The junction shows a germline mismatch at one end, possibly a read error. The J gene is TRBJ1-2, the V gene TRBV20-1; D ambiguous. The CDR3 loop spans 11 amino acids. CDR1 and CDR2 (germline): DFQATT, SNEGSKA (reference sequence). The CDR3 spells CSARDQRETYF. Written as DNA, the CDR3 is TGCAGTGCTAGAGATCAGAGGGAAACATATTTC.

This clone has just a few counts. The chain joins TRBV2 to TRBJ1-1; D not resolved. This CDR3 is built from 15 residues. Trimming removed 2 bases from V and 2 bases from J, with 12 bases in between. CDR1 and CDR2 from the germline V gene are SNHLY and FYNNEI. The CDR3 nucleotides are TGTGCCAGCAGTGAAATATCTTTTAGAAACACTGAAGCTTTCTTT. It codes for CASSEISFRNTEAFF.

This clone appeared a few times. This sequence joins TRBV10-3 and TRBJ2-7, with a tentative D call TRBD1 (5 bases). CDR1 is ENHRY, CDR2 SYGVKD, per germline. The V and J ends lost 7 bases and 0 bases respectively, with 16 bases between them. The CDR3 loop spans 15 amino acids. The CDR3 coding sequence is TGTGCCATCAAACTGTTCAGGGCGAGCTCCTACGAGCAGTACTTC. It codes for CAIKLFRASSYEQYF.

Only a few counts were recorded for this clone. One end of the junction varies from germline; a read error may be responsible. The chain carries TRBV29-1 and TRBJ2-7; TRBD2 is a possible D gene (5 bases). This CDR3 is built from 8 residues. Germline V CDR1 and CDR2: SQVTM, ANQGSEA. The CDR3 sequence: CSVDKGDF. The CDR3 DNA reads as TGCAGCGTTGATAAGGGAGACTTC.

Only a few counts were recorded for this clone. V is TRBV5-4 and J is TRBJ2-1, with 8 positions matching TRBD2. This CDR3 has 13 residues. J gave up 5 bases and V 4 bases, and 2 bases lay outside the gene matches. CDR1 SGHNT and CDR2 YYREEE come from the germline V gene (reference sequence). This chain's CDR3 is CASSGSGDNEQFF. In DNA form, the CDR3 reads TGTGCCAGCAGCGGTAGCGGGGACAATGAGCAGTTCTTC.

This chain connects TRBV5-1 to TRBJ2-5; D is possibly TRBD2 (5 bases). Trimming took 3 bases from V and 5 from J, leaving 20 bases between them. Germline V lookup: CDR1 SGHRS, CDR2 YFSETQ. This CDR3 has 16 residues. The CDR3 is CASSSLAGGRVETQYF. The CDR3 region has the DNA TGCGCCAGCAGCTCCCTAGCAGGAGGTAGGGTGGAGACCCAGTACTTC.

The table lists this clone with many counts. The CDR3 DNA is TGTGCCATCAGTGCTCCCTTTCCCCTTTCGTGGCAGGGGTCCACCGGGGAGCTGTTTTTT. Residues: CAISAPFPLSWQGSTGELFF. The chain uses TRBV10-3 and TRBJ2-2, with D maybe TRBD1 (6 bases). V was cut by 4 bases and J by 4 bases, with 28 bases left in between. Germline assignment: CDR1 ENHRY and CDR2 SYGVKD. The CDR3 totals 20 residues.

The rearrangement joins TRBV2 to TRBJ2-3; 8 bases fit TRBD2. The trim removed 6 bases at V and 3 bases at J, leaving 8 bases unmatched. In germline, CDR1 is SNHLY, CDR2 FYNNEI. The CDR3 is 15 residues long. DNA of the CDR3: TGTGCCAGCAGAGTAGCGGGAACAAGGACAGATACGCAGTATTTT. This translates into CASRVAGTRTDTQYF.

This clone was observed a few times. The CDR3 sequence: CASSTGQGPPNEQFF. The CDR3 nucleotides are TGTGCCAGCAGCACGGGACAGGGGCCCCCCAATGAGCAGTTCTTC. The chain recombines TRBV7-2 with TRBJ2-1; 10 nucleotides line up with TRBD1. The ends lost 5 bases at V and 6 bases at J; junction bases unmatched: 7. The length of the CDR3 is 15 residues. Per the germline V gene, CDR1 is SGHTA and CDR2 is FQGNSA.

The rearrangement uses TRBV21-1 and TRBJ2-6. TRBV21-1 is shown as a pseudogene. The CDR3 is 16 amino acids. The chain's CDR3 is CASSKGRLPWANVLTF. The CDR3 DNA reads as TGTGCCAGCAGCAAAGGCCGTTTACCATGGGCCAACGTCCTGACTTTC.

This chain links TRBV5-6 with TRBJ1-2; D not resolved. CDR3 length: 16 amino acids. V lost 0 bases, J lost 1 base, and 13 bases lay in between. CDR1 and CDR2 (germline): SGHDT, YYEEEE. This CDR3 is CASSLAGITNNYGYTF. In nucleotides, the CDR3 is TGTGCCAGCAGCTTGGCGGGGATAACCAATAACTATGGCTACACCTTC.

The chain couples TRBV11-2 to TRBJ1-1, with D perhaps matching TRBD1 (6 bases). Trimming cost V 1 base and J 4 bases, with 7 bases left between them. The CDR3 contains 13 residues. CDR1 and CDR2 from the germline V gene are SGHAT and FQNNGV. In DNA form, the CDR3 reads TGTGCCAGCAGCTTAGGGGGGGCCACTGAAGCTTTCTTT. Translated, it gives CASSLGGATEAFF.

This clone was detected only a few times. The chain has TRBV6-1 and TRBJ2-7, with D unclear. This CDR3 contains 14 residues. Trimming removed 4 bases at V and 0 bases at J, with 10 bases between. Germline CDR1 is MNHNS and CDR2 is SASEGT. The CDR3 nucleotides read TGTGCCAGCAGTGTCTACGCGAGCTCCTACGAGCAGTACTTC. Translating it yields CASSVYASSYEQYF.

This clone was seen a handful of times. V gene TRBV2 combines with J gene TRBJ2-1; a weak D match, TRBD1 (5 bases). This CDR3 comprises 16 residues. V was trimmed by 4 bases and J by 10 bases, leaving 23 bases between them. CDR1 is SNHLY and CDR2 is FYNNEI in the germline V gene. In DNA form, the CDR3 reads TGTGCCAGCAGTGGGGGCGCTTCTAGGGATATAGGGGAGCAGTTCTTC. Translating it yields CASSGGASRDIGEQFF.

This chain uses TRBV4-3 with TRBJ2-2, with D uncertain. Trimming pared 2 bases from V and 9 bases from J, leaving 13 bases between. Germline-derived CDR1 and CDR2 are LGHNA and YSLEER. The CDR3 spans 14 residues. This chain's CDR3 is CASSQLAPQRELFF. In DNA form, the CDR3 reads TGCGCCAGCAGCCAACTCGCCCCTCAACGGGAGCTGTTTTTT.

The chain employs TRBV6-4 and TRBJ2-3; the D gene could be TRBD1 or TRBD2 (6 bases each). The CDR3 has 17 amino acids. Trimming shortened V by 3 bases and J by 7 bases, and 23 bases separated the two germline ends. Germline CDR1 is MRHNA and CDR2 is SNTAGT. CDR3 in amino acids: CASSERIGGLVSHTQYF. CDR3 nucleotide sequence: TGTGCCAGCAGTGAAAGGATCGGGGGCCTGGTAAGCCATACGCAGTATTTT.

Of note for this clone: An end of the junction differs from the germline gene, which may be a read error. The chain has TRBV7-7 and TRBJ2-7; 9 nucleotides align to TRBD1. This CDR3 comprises 15 residues. Per the germline V gene, CDR1 is SSHAT and CDR2 is FNYEAQ (reference sequence). The CDR3: CASSLGWDRVSEQYF. CDR3 bases: TGTGCTAGCAGCCTGGGCTGGGACAGGGTTTCCGAGCAGTACTTC.

The V call is TRBV2, the J call TRBJ1-5; D might be TRBD1 (6 bases). Germline loops: CDR1 SNHLY, CDR2 FYNNEI. The CDR3 spans 15 residues. The V gene lost 7 bases and the J gene lost 7 bases, with 20 bases spanning the gap. CDR3 coding DNA: TGTGCCAGCATACCGGCTCAGGGACAAAGACAGCCCCAGCATTTT. Protein product: CASIPAQGQRQPQHF.

The chain carries TRBV5-4 and TRBJ2-5, with D unclear. The V gene's germline CDR1 is SGHNT and CDR2 YYREEE (reference sequence). The CDR3 extends over 18 amino acids. Trimming took off 0 bases at V and 5 bases at J, with 23 bases between the two ends. The CDR3 loop is CASSLDPGRANYGETQYF. The CDR3 coding sequence is TGTGCCAGCAGCTTGGATCCCGGACGGGCCAACTATGGGGAGACCCAGTACTTC.